This T cell receptor (beta chain) is drawn from a study of blood T cell repertoires in COVID-19. About the study: The study drew acute and convalescent COVID-19 samples from the United States, Italy and Spain. From T cells, B-cell-depleted T cells, or PBMCs came the material, which was cDNA or gDNA.

Per the authors' pipeline: Scientists estimated how many nucleated cells there were by amplifying reference gene primers. The method was immunoSEQ multiplex PCR; TCRdb's version includes in-frame clones alone and lacks a portion of them. The D gene and trimming were derived from the DNA, and the V and J assignments and clone size from that table. The repertoire has approximately 200,000 clones, about 91% of them found once; the top ten carry 4% to 5%. To note about this clone: Distinct nucleotide sequences in the sample also encode this CDR3.

There are 12 residues in the CDR3. From germline, CDR1 is LNHDA and CDR2 SQIVND (reference sequence). V shed 2 bases and J shed 7 bases, with 5 bases lying between them. The receptor comes from a woman younger than 45 with acute or convalescent COVID-19. Sequencing was done on a sample of peripheral blood. The J gene is TRBJ1-4, the V gene TRBV19; D gene ambiguous. The CDR3 DNA follows: TGTGCCAGTAGTATACGGGGTGAAAAACTGTTTTTT. It codes for CASSIRGEKLFF.